This TCR beta chain was sequenced during a study of blood T cell repertoires in COVID-19. Overall study context: Samples of COVID-19 (acute and convalescent) were obtained from the United States, Italy and Spain. Sample material is recorded as cDNA or gDNA derived from T cells, B-cell-depleted T cells, or PBMCs.

V lost 2 bases, J lost 0 bases, and 17 bases lay in between. This CDR3 has 17 amino acids. Germline loops: CDR1 SGHNT, CDR2 YYREEE (reference sequence). As originally analysed: How many nucleated cells were present was estimated from reference gene primer amplification. TCRdb's copy holds only in-frame clones and misses some; the assay was immunoSEQ multiplex PCR. D and trimming were read from the DNA, whereas the V and J calls and clone size are those reported in that table. The data contain 21,000 or so clones, about 93% of them singletons. Sequenced material: peripheral blood. The sequence was collected from a human donor in a cohort sampled during active COVID-19. The rearrangement joins TRBV5-4 to TRBJ2-5; no reliable D call. The chain's CDR3 is CASSFRTVLHYQETQYF. CDR3 DNA sequence: TGTGCCAGCAGCTTCCGAACGGTGCTCCATTACCAAGAGACCCAGTACTTC.